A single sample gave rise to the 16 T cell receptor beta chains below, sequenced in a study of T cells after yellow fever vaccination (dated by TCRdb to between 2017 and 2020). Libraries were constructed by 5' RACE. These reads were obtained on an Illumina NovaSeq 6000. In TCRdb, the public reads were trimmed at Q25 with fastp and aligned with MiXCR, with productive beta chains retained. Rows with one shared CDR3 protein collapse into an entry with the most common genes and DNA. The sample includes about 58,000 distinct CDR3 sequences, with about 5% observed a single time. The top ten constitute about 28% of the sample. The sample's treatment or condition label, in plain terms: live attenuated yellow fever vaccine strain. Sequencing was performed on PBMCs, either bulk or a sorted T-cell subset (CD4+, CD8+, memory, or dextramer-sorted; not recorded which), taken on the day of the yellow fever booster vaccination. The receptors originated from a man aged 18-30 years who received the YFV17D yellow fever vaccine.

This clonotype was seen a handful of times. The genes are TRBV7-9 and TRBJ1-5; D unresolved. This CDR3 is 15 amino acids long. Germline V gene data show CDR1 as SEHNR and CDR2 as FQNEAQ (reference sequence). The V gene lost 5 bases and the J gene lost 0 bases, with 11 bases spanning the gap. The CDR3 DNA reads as TGTGCCAGCAGCACCAATTTGCATAGCAATCAGCCCCAGCATTTT. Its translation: CASSTNLHSNQPQHF.

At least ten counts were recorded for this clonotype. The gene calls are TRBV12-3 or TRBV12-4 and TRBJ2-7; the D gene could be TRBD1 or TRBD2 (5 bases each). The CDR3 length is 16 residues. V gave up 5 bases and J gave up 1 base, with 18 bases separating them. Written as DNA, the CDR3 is TGTGCCAGCAGTCCCGGACCGTGGGGGTCGTCCTACGAGCAGTACGTC. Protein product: CASSPGPWGSSYEQYV.

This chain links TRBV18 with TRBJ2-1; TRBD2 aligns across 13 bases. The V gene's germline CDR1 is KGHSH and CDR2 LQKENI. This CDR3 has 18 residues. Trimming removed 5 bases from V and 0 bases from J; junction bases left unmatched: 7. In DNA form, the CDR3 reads TGTGCCAGCTCAGCGGGACTAGCGGGGCGAAGCTCCTACAATGAGCAGTTCTTC. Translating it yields CASSAGLAGRSSYNEQFF.

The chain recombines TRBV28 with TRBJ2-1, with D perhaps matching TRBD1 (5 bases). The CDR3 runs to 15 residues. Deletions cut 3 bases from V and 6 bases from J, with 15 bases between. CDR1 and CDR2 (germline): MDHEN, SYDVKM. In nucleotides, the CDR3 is TGTGCCAGCAGTTTGGACACCCTTCGTGGCAATGAGCAGTTCTTC. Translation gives CASSLDTLRGNEQFF.

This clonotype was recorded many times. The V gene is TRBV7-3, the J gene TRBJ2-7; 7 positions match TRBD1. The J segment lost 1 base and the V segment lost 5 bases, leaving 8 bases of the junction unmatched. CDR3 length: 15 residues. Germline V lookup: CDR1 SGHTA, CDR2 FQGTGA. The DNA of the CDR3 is TGTGCCAGCAGCGCCGGGACAGAAGATTCCTACGAGCAGTACTTC. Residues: CASSAGTEDSYEQYF.

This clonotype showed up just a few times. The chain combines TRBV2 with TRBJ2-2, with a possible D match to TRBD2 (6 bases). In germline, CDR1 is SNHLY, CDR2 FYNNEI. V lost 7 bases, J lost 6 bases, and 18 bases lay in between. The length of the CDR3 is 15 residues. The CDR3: CASIHRDWGAGELFF. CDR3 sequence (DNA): TGTGCCAGCATCCACCGGGACTGGGGGGCCGGGGAGCTGTTTTTT.

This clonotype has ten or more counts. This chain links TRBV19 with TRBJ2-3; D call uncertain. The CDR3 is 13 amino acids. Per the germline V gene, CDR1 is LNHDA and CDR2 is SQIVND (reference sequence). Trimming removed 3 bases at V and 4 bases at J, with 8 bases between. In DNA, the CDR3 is TGTGCCAGTAGTATGGCTTTCGCAGATACGCAGTATTTT. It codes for CASSMAFADTQYF. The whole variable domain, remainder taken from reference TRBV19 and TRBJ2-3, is DGGITQSPKYLFRKEGQNVTLSCEQNLNHDAMYWYRQDPGQGLRLIYYSQIVNDFQKGDIAEGYSVSREKKESFPLTVTSAQKNPTAFYLCASSMAFADTQYFGPGTRLTVL.

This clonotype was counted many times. The CDR3 loop reads CASSLRTLKSYNEQFF. CDR3 coding DNA: TGTGCCAGCAGCTTAAGGACACTGAAATCCTACAATGAGCAGTTCTTC. The V and J genes are TRBV7-2 and TRBJ2-1, with D tentatively TRBD1 (5 bases). CDR1 and CDR2 (germline): SGHTA, FQGNSA. The ends were cut back, 2 bases at V and 1 base at J, with 12 bases in the middle. The CDR3 extends over 16 amino acids. The full variable domain, with the rest looked up from reference TRBV7-2 and TRBJ2-1, is GAGVSQSPSNKVTEKGKDVELRCDPISGHTALYWYRQSLGQGLEFLIYFQGNSAPDKSGLPSDRFSAERTGGSVSTLTIQRTQQEDSAVYLCASSLRTLKSYNEQFFGPGTRLTVL.

The CDR3, as DNA: TGTGCCAGCAGCGTAGATTTTTCTGATTACAATGAGCAGTTCTTC. Encoded protein: CASSVDFSDYNEQFF. This chain links TRBV9 with TRBJ2-1, with D uncertain. This CDR3 has 15 amino acids. Germline V lookup: CDR1 SGDLS, CDR2 YYNGEE. The ends were cut back, 0 bases at V and 4 bases at J, with 11 bases in the middle.

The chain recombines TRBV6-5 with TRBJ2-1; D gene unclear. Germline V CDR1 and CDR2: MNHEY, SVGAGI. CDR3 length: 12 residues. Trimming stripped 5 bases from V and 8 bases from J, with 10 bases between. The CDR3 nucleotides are TGTGCCAGCAGTCCGCGGAAAGATGAGCAGTTCTTC. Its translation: CASSPRKDEQFF.

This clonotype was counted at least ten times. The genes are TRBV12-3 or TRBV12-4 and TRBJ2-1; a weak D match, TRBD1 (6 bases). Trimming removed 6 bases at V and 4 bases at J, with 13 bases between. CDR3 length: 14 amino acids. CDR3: CASSPDRDYNEQFF. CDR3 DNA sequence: TGTGCCAGCAGCCCGGACAGAGATTACAATGAGCAGTTCTTC.

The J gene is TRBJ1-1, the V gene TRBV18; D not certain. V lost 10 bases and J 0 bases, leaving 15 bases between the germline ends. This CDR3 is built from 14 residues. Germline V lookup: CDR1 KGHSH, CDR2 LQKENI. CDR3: CATQGRSLNTEAFF. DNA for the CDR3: TGTGCCACGCAAGGCAGATCTTTGAACACTGAAGCTTTCTTT.

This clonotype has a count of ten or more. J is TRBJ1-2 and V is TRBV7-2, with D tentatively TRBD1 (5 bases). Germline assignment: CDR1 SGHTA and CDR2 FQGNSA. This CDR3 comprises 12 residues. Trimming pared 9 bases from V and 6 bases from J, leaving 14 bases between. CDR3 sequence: CARRGALDGYTF. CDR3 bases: TGTGCCAGAAGGGGCGCGCTGGATGGCTACACCTTC.

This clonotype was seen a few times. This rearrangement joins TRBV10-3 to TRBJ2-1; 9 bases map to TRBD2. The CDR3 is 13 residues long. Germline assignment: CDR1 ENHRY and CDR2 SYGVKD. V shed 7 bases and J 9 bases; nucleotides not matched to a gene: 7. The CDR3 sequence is CAIKERGDGEQFF. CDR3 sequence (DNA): TGTGCCATCAAGGAGCGGGGGGATGGTGAGCAGTTCTTC.

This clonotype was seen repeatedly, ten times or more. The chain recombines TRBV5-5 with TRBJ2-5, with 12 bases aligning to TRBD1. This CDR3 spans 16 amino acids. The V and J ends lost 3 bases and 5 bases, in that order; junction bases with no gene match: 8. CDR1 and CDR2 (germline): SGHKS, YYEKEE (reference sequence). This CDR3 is CASSSGTGGSGETQYF. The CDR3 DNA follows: TGTGCCAGCAGCTCCGGGACAGGGGGCTCCGGGGAGACCCAGTACTTC.

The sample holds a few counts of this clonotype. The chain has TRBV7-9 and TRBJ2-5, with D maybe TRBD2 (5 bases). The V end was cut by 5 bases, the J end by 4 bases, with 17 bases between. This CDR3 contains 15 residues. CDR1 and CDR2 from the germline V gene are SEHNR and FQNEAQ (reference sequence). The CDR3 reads CASSNLGERAETQYF. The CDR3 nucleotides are TGTGCCAGCAGCAACCTCGGGGAAAGGGCAGAGACCCAGTACTTC.